Shown below are 21 T cell receptor beta chains from a single sample sequenced in a study of blood T cells in healthy people across ages. A sample-barcoded 5' primer and a J-beta primer mix were used in a second PCR of roughly 7 to 11 cycles. A single record per CDR3 protein comes from TCRdb applying MiXCR to the 5' RACE reads. The sample lists 1.2 million to 1.5 million distinct CDR3 sequences, 42% occurring once. Sequencing was performed on blood. The receptors here all came from a woman between 18 and 29 years old in good health.

The chain couples TRBV3-1 to TRBJ1-4; no clear D. Per germline, CDR1 LGHDT and CDR2 YNNKEL (reference sequence). V lost 0 bases to trimming and J lost 7 bases, with 9 bases between them. The CDR3 contains 14 residues. The CDR3 sequence is CASSQDMGGEKLFF. The CDR3 DNA reads as TGTGCCAGCAGCCAAGATATGGGAGGTGAAAAACTGTTTTTT.

This chain connects TRBV7-9 to TRBJ2-7; 7 bases map to TRBD1. The junction had 8 bases not matched to a gene; V was cut back by 0 bases and J by 6 bases. This CDR3 comprises 15 residues. CDR1 is SEHNR and CDR2 is FQNEAQ in the germline V gene (reference sequence). CDR3 residues: CASSLAGDRAGEQYF. CDR3 in DNA: TGTGCCAGCAGCTTAGCGGGAGACAGGGCAGGCGAGCAGTACTTC.

The J gene is TRBJ1-2, the V gene TRBV6-5; D ambiguous. V gave up 4 bases and J gave up 1 base, with 10 bases separating them. Germline assignment: CDR1 MNHEY and CDR2 SVGAGI. There are 14 residues in the CDR3. As DNA, the CDR3 is TGTGCCAGCAGTTCAATAACGGTTAACTATGGCTACACCTTC. As protein: CASSSITVNYGYTF.

This clonotype was observed many times. This chain uses TRBV12-3 or TRBV12-4 with TRBJ2-1, with D tentatively TRBD1 or TRBD2 (5 bases each). Trimming removed 1 base at V and 8 bases at J, with 12 bases between. The CDR3 has 14 amino acids. In DNA form, the CDR3 reads TGTGCCAGCAGTTTAGTTGGGACGGCGGATGAGCAGTTCTTC. As protein: CASSLVGTADEQFF.

This clonotype was observed a few times. The V call is TRBV3-1, the J call TRBJ1-2; D remains unclear. V was shortened by 3 bases and J by 2 bases, with 7 bases between the two germline ends. The CDR3 runs to 13 residues. Germline V gene data show CDR1 as LGHDT and CDR2 as YNNKEL (reference sequence). The DNA for the CDR3 is TGTGCCAGCAGCCACGGCAGCAACTATGGCTACACCTTC. This gives the protein CASSHGSNYGYTF.

This chain links TRBV2 with TRBJ2-3, with D hard to call. Trimming removed 3 bases at V and 5 bases at J, with 12 bases between. The CDR3 spans 14 residues. Looked up from germline, CDR1 is SNHLY and CDR2 is FYNNEI. CDR3 nucleotide sequence: TGTGCCAGCAGTGACAGTCCCTCGGGAGATACGCAGTATTTT. Translating it yields CASSDSPSGDTQYF.

This clonotype appeared a few times. The chain carries TRBV5-1 and TRBJ2-1; 8 bases map to TRBD1. J was trimmed by 4 bases and V by 3 bases; bases with no gene match: 6. Germline V gene data show CDR1 as SGHRS and CDR2 as YFSETQ. CDR3 length equals 15 residues. CDR3 sequence: CASSSLGTGYNEQFF. DNA for the CDR3: TGCGCCAGCAGCTCGTTGGGGACAGGTTACAATGAGCAGTTCTTC.

The gene calls are TRBV27 and TRBJ2-7; a possible D gene is TRBD2 (6 bases). This CDR3 contains 14 residues. Trimming removed 8 bases from V and 0 bases from J, with 14 bases in between. CDR1 and CDR2 from the germline V gene are MNHEY and SMNVEV (reference sequence). The CDR3 DNA reads TGTGCCAGCCGGGCGGGGAGCAGCTCCTACGAGCAGTACTTC. It translates to CASRAGSSSYEQYF.

This clonotype was seen a few times. The genes are TRBV25-1 and TRBJ2-5; 10 nucleotides match TRBD2. The DNA end is more similar to TRBJ2-7, so the J call may be wrong. CDR3 length: 17 residues. Per the germline V gene, CDR1 is MGHDK and CDR2 is SYGVNS. CDR3 sequence (DNA): TGTGCCAGCAGTGAATACTTCTCTAGCGGGGGCCCCTACGAGCAGTACTTC. It specifies CASSEYFSSGGPYEQYF.

The V and J genes are TRBV3-1 and TRBJ2-1; TRBD2 is a possible D gene (7 bases). V was shortened by 0 bases and J by 1 base, with 13 bases between the two germline ends. The CDR3 loop spans 17 amino acids. Germline V gene sequence: CDR1 LGHDT, CDR2 YNNKEL (reference sequence). The CDR3 DNA reads TGTGCCAGCAGCCAAGATCGCGGGGGCGTATCCTACAATGAGCAGTTCTTC. The encoded protein is CASSQDRGGVSYNEQFF.

The table lists this clonotype with a few counts. The chain joins TRBV11-3 to TRBJ2-3, with D unclear. The CDR3 runs to 16 residues. Germline V lookup: CDR1 SGHNT, CDR2 YENEEA. V lost 0 bases and J 2 bases, leaving 12 bases between the germline ends. The CDR3 DNA is TGTGCCAGCAGCTTAGATGAGGTTTCCGACACAGATACGCAGTATTTT. This translates into CASSLDEVSDTDTQYF.

A few counts support this clonotype. This chain connects TRBV3-1 to TRBJ2-7; the match to TRBD2 covers 9 bases. CDR3 length: 16 amino acids. With 8 bases clipped from V and 0 bases from J, the junction kept 11 bases outside the gene matches. Per the germline V gene, CDR1 is LGHDT and CDR2 is YNNKEL (reference sequence). The CDR3 DNA is TGTGCCAGCGCCGCGCAAGGTAGCGGGAGCTCCTACGAGCAGTACTTC. This encodes CASAAQGSGSSYEQYF.

The chain recombines TRBV30 with TRBJ2-5; TRBD1 matches at 8 bases. The CDR3 contains 13 residues. Losses at the gene ends were 2 bases for V and 5 bases for J; bases not matched to a gene: 4. Looked up from germline, CDR1 is GTSNPN and CDR2 is SVGIG (reference sequence). The CDR3 DNA reads TGTGCCTGGAGTCGACAGGGGTGGGAGACCCAGTACTTC. Residues: CAWSRQGWETQYF.

The rearrangement joins TRBV12-3 or TRBV12-4 to TRBJ2-1; D unclear. The V end lost 3 bases, the J end lost 3 bases, and 6 bases lay between the germline ends. This CDR3 has 13 residues. CDR3 in amino acids: CASSLPDYNEQFF. Written as DNA, the CDR3 is TGTGCCAGCAGTTTGCCCGACTACAATGAGCAGTTCTTC.

This chain connects TRBV12-3 or TRBV12-4 to TRBJ2-7; 9 bases align to TRBD1. This CDR3 is built from 15 residues. Trimming removed 3 bases from V and 5 bases from J; junction bases left unmatched: 8. The CDR3 coding sequence is TGTGCCAGCAGTTTGGGACAGGGCCTTGGGGACGAGCAGTACTTC. This translates into CASSLGQGLGDEQYF.

In regard to this clonotype: The junction does not match germline at one end; this may be a read error. The chain is built from TRBV7-9 and TRBJ2-5, with 10 bases identical to TRBD2. CDR1 SEHNR and CDR2 FQNEAQ come from the germline V gene (reference sequence). The CDR3 length is 15 residues. CDR3 amino acids: CTSSRGLADQETQYF. In DNA, the CDR3 is TGTACCAGCAGCCGCGGACTAGCGGATCAAGAGACCCAGTACTTC.

The chain has TRBV6-2 or TRBV6-3 and TRBJ1-3, with a possible D match to TRBD1 (5 bases). The CDR3 runs to 15 residues. Trimming pared 6 bases from V and 0 bases from J, leaving 12 bases between. CDR1 MNHEY and CDR2 SVGEGT come from the germline V gene. The chain's CDR3 is CASRAATDSGNTIYF. The CDR3 DNA is TGTGCCAGCAGAGCGGCGACAGACTCTGGAAACACCATATATTTT.

The table lists this clonotype with many counts. This chain uses TRBV6-1 with TRBJ1-2; no definite D call. Trimming removed 3 bases at V and 5 bases at J, with 4 bases between. The CDR3 has 11 residues. CDR1 MNHNS and CDR2 SASEGT come from the germline V gene. CDR3 in DNA: TGTGCCAGCAGTGACCATTATGGCTACACCTTC. It codes for CASSDHYGYTF.

CDR3 coding DNA: TGTGCCAGCAGTGATTTTGGGAGCGGTGCCTACGAGCAGTACTTC. This gives the protein CASSDFGSGAYEQYF. The J gene is TRBJ2-7, the V gene TRBV6-1, with D possibly matching TRBD2 (5 bases). There are 15 residues in the CDR3. The V gene lost 3 bases and the J gene lost 2 bases, with 14 bases spanning the gap. The germline V gene encodes CDR1 MNHNS and CDR2 SASEGT.

The chain recombines TRBV12-3 or TRBV12-4 with TRBJ2-7, with 9 positions matching TRBD1. The CDR3 spans 15 residues. V lost 2 bases and J lost 7; bases outside the gene matches: 9. The DNA for the CDR3 is TGTGCCAGCAGTTTACCGGGACAGGGAAGGACTGAGCAGTACTTC. Translating it yields CASSLPGQGRTEQYF.

The sample holds a few counts of this clonotype. The chain recombines TRBV20-1 with TRBJ2-3, with TRBD2 matching over 7 bases. Germline loops: CDR1 DFQATT, CDR2 SNEGSKA (reference sequence). After removal of 0 bases from V and 2 bases from J, the junction contained 11 bases not matched to a gene. This CDR3 is built from 17 residues. The CDR3 nucleotides are TGCAGTGCTAGAGATCCCGTTCGGGCGGGGGACACAGATACGCAGTATTTT. As protein: CSARDPVRAGDTDTQYF.